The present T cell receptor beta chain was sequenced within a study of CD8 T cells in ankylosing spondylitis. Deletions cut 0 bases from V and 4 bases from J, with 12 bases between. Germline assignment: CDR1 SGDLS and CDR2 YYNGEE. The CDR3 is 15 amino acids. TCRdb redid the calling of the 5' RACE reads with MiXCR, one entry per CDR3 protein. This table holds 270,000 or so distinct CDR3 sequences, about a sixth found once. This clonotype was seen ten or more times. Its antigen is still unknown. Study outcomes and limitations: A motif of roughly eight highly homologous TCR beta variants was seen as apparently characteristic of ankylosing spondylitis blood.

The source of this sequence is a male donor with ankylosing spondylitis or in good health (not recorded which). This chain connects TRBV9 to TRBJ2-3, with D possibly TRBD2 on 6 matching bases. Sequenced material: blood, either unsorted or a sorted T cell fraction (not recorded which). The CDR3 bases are TGTGCCAGCAGCGTAGGTTCGGGAGTAGCAGATACGCAGTATTTT. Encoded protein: CASSVGSGVADTQYF. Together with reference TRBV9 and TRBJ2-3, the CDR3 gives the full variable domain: DSGVTQTPKHLITATGQRVTLRCSPRSGDLSVYWYQQSLDQGLQFLIQYYNGEERAKGNILERFSAQQFPDLHSELNLSSLELGDSALYFCASSVGSGVADTQYFGPGTRLTVL.